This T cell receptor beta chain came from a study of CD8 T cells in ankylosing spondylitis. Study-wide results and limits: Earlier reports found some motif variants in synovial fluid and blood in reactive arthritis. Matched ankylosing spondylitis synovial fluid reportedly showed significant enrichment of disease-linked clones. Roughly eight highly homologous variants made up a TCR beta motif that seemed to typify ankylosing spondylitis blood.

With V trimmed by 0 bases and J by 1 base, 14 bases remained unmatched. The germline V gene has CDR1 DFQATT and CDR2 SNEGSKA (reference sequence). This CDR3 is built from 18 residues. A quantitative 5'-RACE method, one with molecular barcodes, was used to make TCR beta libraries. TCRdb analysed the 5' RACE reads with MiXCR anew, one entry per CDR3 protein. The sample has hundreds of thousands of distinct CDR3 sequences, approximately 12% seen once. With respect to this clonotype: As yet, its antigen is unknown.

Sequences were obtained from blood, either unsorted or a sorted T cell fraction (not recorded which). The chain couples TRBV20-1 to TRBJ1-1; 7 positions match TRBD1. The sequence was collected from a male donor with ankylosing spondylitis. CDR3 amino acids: CSAREIRGRGDRNTEAFF. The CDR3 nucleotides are TGCAGTGCTAGAGAAATTAGGGGGCGCGGTGATAGGAACACTGAAGCTTTCTTT.